This is a list of T cell receptor beta chains from one sample in a study of OX40 agonist ivuxolimab in advanced cancers. Data came from immunoSEQ multiplex PCR; TCRdb stores just in-frame clones and leaves some out. The sample consists of tens of thousands of clones, 86% of them appearing once. The input for sequencing was CD4+ or CD8+ T cells sorted from blood, taken in a trial of the OX40 agonist ivuxolimab. These receptor sequences come from an adult with an advanced solid tumor such as melanoma, head and neck, liver or kidney cancer. Both conserved end residues are part of each CDR3. Fields, in order: V gene, clone size, D gene, J gene, CDR3 DNA, CDR3 protein. The D gene is left open where the match is weak. Where a row states a size, it is once, few, many or the class of an expanded clone; other rows omit it.

v_gene: TRBV27
abundance: -
d_gene: -
j_gene: TRBJ2-2
CDR3nt: TGTGCCAGCAGTTTAGTAGACACCGGGGAGCTGTTTTTT
CDR3aa: CASSLVDTGELFF

v_gene: TRBV30
abundance: -
d_gene: -
j_gene: TRBJ2-1
CDR3nt: TGTGCCTGGAGCAACCGGGGGACTGACTCCTACAATGAGCAGTTCTTC
CDR3aa: CAWSNRGTDSYNEQFF

v_gene: TRBV7-3
abundance: -
d_gene: TRBD2
j_gene: TRBJ2-3
CDR3nt: TGTGCCAGCAGCCATGGGACTAGCGGGAGGGATACGCAGTATTTT
CDR3aa: CASSHGTSGRDTQYF

v_gene: TRBV9
abundance: -
d_gene: -
j_gene: TRBJ2-3
CDR3nt: TGTGCCAGCAGCGTGGGCGGGCCAGATACGCAGTATTTT
CDR3aa: CASSVGGPDTQYF

v_gene: TRBV29-1
abundance: -
d_gene: TRBD1
j_gene: TRBJ2-1
CDR3nt: TGCAGCGCCCGAGGGGCCACAGGGGACTACAATGAGCAGTTCTTC
CDR3aa: CSARGATGDYNEQFF

v_gene: TRBV5-1
abundance: once
d_gene: -
j_gene: TRBJ2-1
CDR3nt: TGCGCCAGCAGCTTGGCCGGGAACACGGGGTACAATGAGCAGTTCTTC
CDR3aa: CASSLAGNTGYNEQFF

v_gene: TRBV13
abundance: -
d_gene: TRBD2
j_gene: TRBJ2-7
CDR3nt: TGTGCCAGCAGCCCACCGGGACTAGCGGGAGTGTACGAGCAGTACTTC
CDR3aa: CASSPPGLAGVYEQYF

v_gene: TRBV6-5
abundance: once
d_gene: -
j_gene: TRBJ1-5
CDR3nt: TGTGCCAGCAGTGAAGGGAATAGCAATCAGCCCCAGCATTTT
CDR3aa: CASSEGNSNQPQHF

v_gene: TRBV10-3
abundance: -
d_gene: -
j_gene: TRBJ1-2
CDR3nt: TGTGCCATCAGTGAGTCGGGCTTCGGTGGTAATGGCTACACCTTC
CDR3aa: CAISESGFGGNGYTF

v_gene: TRBV5-5
abundance: -
d_gene: -
j_gene: TRBJ2-7
CDR3nt: TGTGCCAGCAACCCAACAGAGTCTAGATCCTACGAGCAGTACTTC
CDR3aa: CASNPTESRSYEQYF

v_gene: TRBV28
abundance: -
d_gene: -
j_gene: TRBJ2-7
CDR3nt: TGTGCCAGCAGTTTAGGGTTCGCCTACGAGCAGTACTTC
CDR3aa: CASSLGFAYEQYF

v_gene: TRBV6-5
abundance: -
d_gene: -
j_gene: TRBJ1-5
CDR3nt: TGTGCCAGCAGGCCCTTTTCAGGGGATGGACAGCCCCAGCATTTT
CDR3aa: CASRPFSGDGQPQHF

v_gene: TRBV7-2
abundance: once
d_gene: -
j_gene: TRBJ2-2
CDR3nt: TGTGCCAGCACCCTTAAGAACGGGGAGCTGTTTTTT
CDR3aa: CASTLKNGELFF

v_gene: TRBV30
abundance: -
d_gene: TRBD1
j_gene: TRBJ2-7
CDR3nt: TGTGCCGGAAACAGGGGCTACGAGCAGTACTTC
CDR3aa: CAGNRGYEQYF

v_gene: TRBV11-2
abundance: -
d_gene: -
j_gene: TRBJ1-1
CDR3nt: TGTGCCAGCAGCCCATCGACCCGTTTCTTT
CDR3aa: CASSPSTRFF

v_gene: TRBV9
abundance: once
d_gene: -
j_gene: TRBJ2-3
CDR3nt: TGTGCCAGCAGCATCGCCGGAGCGGACACAGATACGCAGTATTTT
CDR3aa: CASSIAGADTDTQYF

v_gene: TRBV7-6
abundance: -
d_gene: -
j_gene: TRBJ1-2
CDR3nt: TGTGCCAGCAGCCCCATCACAGGGCTTGGCTACACCTTC
CDR3aa: CASSPITGLGYTF

v_gene: TRBV6-5
abundance: -
d_gene: TRBD1
j_gene: TRBJ2-7
CDR3nt: TGTGCCAGCAGCCCCGGACAGGGGGCCTACGAGCAGTACTTC
CDR3aa: CASSPGQGAYEQYF

v_gene: TRBV25-1
abundance: -
d_gene: -
j_gene: TRBJ1-1
CDR3nt: TGTGCCAGCGCTCTCGGGATGAACACTGAAGCTTTCTTT
CDR3aa: CASALGMNTEAFF

v_gene: TRBV4-2
abundance: -
d_gene: -
j_gene: TRBJ2-7
CDR3nt: TGTGCCAGCAGCCAGGAATTCTCCTACGAGCAGTACTTC
CDR3aa: CASSQEFSYEQYF

v_gene: TRBV6-5
abundance: -
d_gene: -
j_gene: TRBJ2-3
CDR3nt: TGTGCCAGCAGTTACCGGGGTTTGAGCACTGCAGATACGCAGTATTTT
CDR3aa: CASSYRGLSTADTQYF

v_gene: TRBV4-2
abundance: -
d_gene: TRBD2
j_gene: TRBJ2-7
CDR3nt: TGTGCCAGCAGCCAAGGAACTAGCGGGAGCGCGGGCTACGAGCAGTACTTC
CDR3aa: CASSQGTSGSAGYEQYF